The present T cell receptor beta chain was sequenced within a study of blood T cell repertoires in COVID-19. The wider study: Researchers got acute and convalescent COVID-19 samples from the United States, Italy and Spain. The analysed material was cDNA or gDNA that came from T cells, B-cell-depleted T cells, or PBMCs.

The table lists this clone with a count of one. The length of the CDR3 is 13 residues. The V segment lost 3 bases and the J segment 15 bases; nucleotides outside the gene matches: 8. Germline V gene data show CDR1 as MNHEY and CDR2 as SMNVEV (reference sequence). In the source study's methods: Amplification from reference gene primers served as the basis for estimated nucleated cell counts. Assay: immunoSEQ multiplex PCR; the TCRdb copy retains only in-frame clones and omits some. V, J and clone size are those of that table, while D and trimming were read from the DNA. The sample has approximately 200,000 clones, roughly nine tenths seen once; the top ten hold roughly 2%.

The sample taken for sequencing was peripheral blood. The clonotype was recovered from a woman aged 45-59 years with acute or convalescent COVID-19. The J gene is TRBJ2-1, the V gene TRBV27; 10 nucleotides agree with TRBD1. This CDR3 is CASSFVTGGAAFF. The CDR3 DNA sequence: TGTGCCAGCAGTTTCGTGACAGGGGGCGCCGCGTTCTTC.